This T cell receptor (beta chain) was found in a study of cytomegalovirus exposure and HLA in healthy donors. Whole-study context: A later analysis reported the roughly 120 validation repertoires used the same platform as the roughly 670 first-cohort repertoires. Study conclusions and caveats: The study listed some 160 cytomegalovirus-associated TCR beta chains. The dataset shows that most TCR sequences were rare, while some public TCRs occurred in many donors.

Some clones are missing from TCRdb's copy, which holds only in-frame ones; the method was immunoSEQ multiplex PCR. The repertoire holds over 200,000 clones, with roughly 84% as singletons. Worth noting for this clone: Its antigen is still unknown.

Separation from the roughly 680-subject first cohort characterized the roughly 120-subject validation cohort, to which the donors belonged. The V and J ends lost 3 bases and 7 bases, in that order; junction bases with no gene match: 4. The CDR3 runs 13 residues. The clonotype originates from a woman aged 18-30 years in good health and CMV-seropositive. The chain couples TRBV5-3 to TRBJ1-2, with 9 bases that match TRBD1. TRBV5-3 is an open reading frame, and its role is uncertain. Source material: PBMCs. Written as DNA, the CDR3 is TGTGCCAGAAGCTGGACAGGGGTGCGTGGCTACACCTTC. This sequence encodes CARSWTGVRGYTF.